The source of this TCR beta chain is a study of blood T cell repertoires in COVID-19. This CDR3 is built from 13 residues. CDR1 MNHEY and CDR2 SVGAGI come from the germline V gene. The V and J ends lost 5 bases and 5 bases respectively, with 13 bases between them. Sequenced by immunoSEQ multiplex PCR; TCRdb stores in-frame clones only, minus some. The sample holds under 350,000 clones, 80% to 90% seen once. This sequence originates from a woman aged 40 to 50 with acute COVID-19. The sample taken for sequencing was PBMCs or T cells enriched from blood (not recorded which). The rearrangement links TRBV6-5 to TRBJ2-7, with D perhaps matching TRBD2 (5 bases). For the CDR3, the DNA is TGTGCCAGCAGTCTCCACGGGGATAACGAGCAGTACTTC. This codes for CASSLHGDNEQYF.